This TCR beta chain comes out of a study of Ad26.COV2.S vaccination and SARS-CoV-2 variants. Profiling relied on immunoSEQ multiplex PCR, and the TCRdb table lists in-frame clones only, not all of them. The sample has a few hundred thousand clones; roughly nine tenths are singletons. V was clipped by 5 bases and J by 1 base, with 9 bases between them. Germline lookup yields CDR1 MNHEY and CDR2 SMNVEV (reference sequence). This CDR3 comprises 13 residues. Documented treatment: about 20 received Ad26.COV2.S at low or high dose, single or two shots; five or six received placebo; per-sample allocation not given. Samples came from day 63 after the first vaccine or placebo injection.

This sequence originates from a person between 18 and 65 years old who received the Ad26.COV2.S COVID-19 vaccine or a placebo. Sequenced material: peripheral blood, taken in a trial of Ad26.COV2.S vaccine versus placebo. The rearrangement joins TRBV27 to TRBJ2-7; no clear D. CDR3 sequence: CASSDPFSYEQYF. The CDR3 bases are TGTGCCAGCAGTGACCCTTTTTCCTACGAGCAGTACTTC.